This T cell receptor (beta chain) derives from a study of blood T cell repertoires in COVID-19. In the study overall: Samples came from the United States, Italy and Spain, spanning acute and convalescent COVID-19. T cells, B-cell-depleted T cells, or PBMCs provided the cDNA or gDNA that served as material.

In the original analysis: Amplified reference gene primers provided the basis for estimating nucleated cell counts. Some clones are missing from TCRdb's copy, which holds only in-frame ones; the method was immunoSEQ multiplex PCR. The V and J calls and clone size come from that table; D and trimming were worked out from the DNA. This sample has around 69,000 clones, with around 84% found just once. Germline CDR1 reads SGHDN; CDR2 reads FVKESK. CDR3 length: 15 amino acids. V was pared by 5 bases and J by 6 bases, with 11 bases of the junction left unmatched. The source is a man aged 50 or older with active COVID-19. Sequenced sample: peripheral blood. V gene TRBV14 combines with J gene TRBJ2-5; 8 bases match TRBD1. The CDR3: CASSTRAGGFKTQYF. The CDR3 region has the DNA TGTGCCAGCAGCACGCGGGCAGGGGGCTTTAAGACCCAGTACTTC.